Following are 26 T cell receptor beta chains from one sample sequenced in a study of cytomegalovirus exposure and HLA in healthy donors. Amplification used 60 Vbeta primers and 13 Jbeta primers. The repertoire was sequenced with immunoSEQ multiplex PCR; TCRdb's copy has only in-frame clones and lacks some. Counted here are about 120,000 clones, about 80% occurring once; the ten biggest clones make up less than 3.5%. Sequencing was carried out using PBMCs. The receptors come from a female donor in good health and CMV-seronegative.

V is TRBV11-2 and J is TRBJ2-1, with TRBD2 matching over 8 bases. The V segment lost 5 bases and the J segment 9 bases; nucleotides outside the gene matches: 18. The germline CDR1 and CDR2 sequences are SGHAT and FQNNGV. The CDR3 is made up of 17 amino acids. The CDR3 DNA reads as TGTGCCAGCAGCACCCCTGTAACGGGACTAGAATTCGGTGAGCAGTTCTTC. It specifies CASSTPVTGLEFGEQFF.

J is TRBJ2-7 and V is TRBV23-1; D unclear. TRBV23-1 is classed as an ORF, of uncertain function. Trimming removed 0 bases at V and 4 bases at J, with 22 bases between. The CDR3 is 18 residues long. CDR3 residues: CASSQSGQEWVGLYEQYF. The CDR3 bases are TGCGCCAGCAGTCAATCTGGGCAGGAATGGGTTGGGTTGTACGAGCAGTACTTC.

CDR3 coding DNA: TGCAGCGGACGACAGGGAATGAACACTGAAGCTTTCTTT. The encoded protein is CSGRQGMNTEAFF. The V and J genes are TRBV29-1 and TRBJ1-1; 7 bases are a match to TRBD1. Germline loops: CDR1 SQVTM, CDR2 ANQGSEA. This CDR3 has 13 residues. V gave up 7 bases and J gave up 0 bases; unmatched junction bases: 5.

This clone has more than one count but fewer than ten. The chain recombines TRBV6-1 with TRBJ2-5; D unclear. The CDR3 runs 15 residues. Germline loops: CDR1 MNHNS, CDR2 SASEGT. The ends were cut back, 2 bases at V and 2 bases at J, with 12 bases in the middle. The CDR3 here is CASSELAGRQETQYF. CDR3 nucleotides: TGTGCCAGCAGTGAATTGGCAGGCCGACAAGAGACCCAGTACTTC.

The chain recombines TRBV4-1 with TRBJ2-7; no definite D call. Trimming shortened V by 4 bases and J by 3 bases, and 10 bases separated the two germline ends. The germline V gene has CDR1 MGHRA and CDR2 YSYEKL. The length of the CDR3 is 13 residues. The CDR3 bases are TGCGCCAGCAGCCCACAGAGTGGCTACGAGCAGTACTTC. It translates to CASSPQSGYEQYF.

This rearrangement joins TRBV9 to TRBJ2-2; D not certain. CDR1 is SGDLS and CDR2 is YYNGEE in the germline V gene. V lost 3 bases to trimming and J lost 0 bases, with 9 bases between them. CDR3 length: 15 amino acids. The CDR3 region is CASSGDLTNTGELFF. CDR3 nucleotide sequence: TGTGCCAGCAGCGGCGACTTGACGAACACCGGGGAGCTGTTTTTT.

This chain links TRBV7-2 with TRBJ2-7; perhaps TRBD2 as D (5 bases). V lost 3 bases and J lost 2, with 14 bases in between. This CDR3 region has 15 residues. The V gene's germline CDR1 is SGHTA and CDR2 FQGNSA. CDR3 in DNA: TGTGCCAGCAGCTTGGACTCCTCCGGCCCCTACGAGCAGTACTTC. Its translation is CASSLDSSGPYEQYF.

The rearrangement uses TRBV4-3 and TRBJ2-5; 14 positions match TRBD2. Near its end, the DNA agrees better with TRBJ2-7, so the J call may be wrong. Germline V CDR1 and CDR2: LGHNA, YSLEER. The CDR3 consists of 18 residues. The DNA of the CDR3 is TGCGCCAGCAGCCAAGTCACCACAGGGACTAGCGGGGGCTACGAGCAGTACTTC. It encodes CASSQVTTGTSGGYEQYF.

Sample share makes this clone medium-sized (0.01 to 0.1%). The chain couples TRBV6-4 to TRBJ2-2; 8 bases are a match to TRBD2. The CDR3 length is 15 residues. J was trimmed by 4 bases and V by 4 bases; bases with no gene match: 5. Germline V CDR1 and CDR2: MRHNA, SNTAGT. The CDR3 sequence is CASSVGGGSTGELFF. Written as DNA, the CDR3 is TGTGCCAGCAGTGTTGGCGGGGGGTCCACCGGGGAGCTGTTTTTT.

This chain connects TRBV30 to TRBJ1-5; D is undetermined. CDR1 and CDR2 from the germline V gene are GTSNPN and SVGIG (reference sequence). The V end was cut by 1 base, the J end by 1 base, with 17 bases between. CDR3 size: 17 residues. CDR3 sequence reads: CAWSDPPGRLSNQPQHF. The CDR3 DNA reads as TGTGCCTGGAGTGACCCCCCAGGCAGGCTGAGCAATCAGCCCCAGCATTTT.

The CDR3 here is CASSNVQGADGYTF. As DNA, the CDR3 is TGTGCCAGCAGCAACGTTCAGGGGGCAGATGGCTACACCTTC. V and J are TRBV5-4 and TRBJ1-2; 8 bases match TRBD1. The CDR3 has 14 residues. Per germline, CDR1 SGHNT and CDR2 YYREEE (reference sequence). With V trimmed by 4 bases and J by 6 bases, 8 bases remained unmatched.

V is TRBV9 and J is TRBJ1-2; 10 bases align to TRBD1. V dropped 4 bases and J dropped 6; count of bases not matched to a gene: 9. Germline values: CDR1 SGDLS, CDR2 YYNGEE. The CDR3 extends over 15 amino acids. The CDR3 sequence: CASSSTGTGEDGYTF. DNA of the CDR3: TGTGCCAGCAGCAGCACCGGGACAGGGGAGGATGGCTACACCTTC.

The V and J genes are TRBV6-1 and TRBJ1-2; D is undetermined. Trimming cost V 7 bases and J 4 bases, with 16 bases left between them. Germline CDR1 MNHNS, CDR2 SASEGT. The CDR3 contains 14 residues. For the CDR3, the DNA is TGTGCCAGCAACCCCGGGAACGTAGGCTATGGCTACACCTTC. Protein sequence: CASNPGNVGYGYTF.

The chain has TRBV4-1 and TRBJ2-7; D is possibly TRBD1 (6 bases). CDR1 is MGHRA and CDR2 is YSYEKL in the germline V gene. The CDR3 runs 15 residues. Trimming cost V 3 bases and J 3 bases, with 15 bases left between them. In DNA, the CDR3 is TGCGCCAGCAGCCACCCCGACAGGAGAGGCTACGAGCAGTACTTC. Its protein product is CASSHPDRRGYEQYF.

CDR3 in amino acids: CASSESGGANEQFF. DNA for the CDR3: TGTGCCAGCAGTGAAAGCGGGGGGGCCAATGAGCAGTTCTTC. This chain connects TRBV6-1 to TRBJ2-1; 10 bases fit TRBD2. J was trimmed by 6 bases and V by 2 bases; bases with no gene match: 1. This CDR3 contains 14 residues. Germline V gives CDR1 MNHNS, CDR2 SASEGT.

The chain joins TRBV7-8 to TRBJ1-5; the D gene is possibly TRBD1 (5 bases). V dropped 2 bases and J dropped 3 bases, with 14 bases sitting between them. Germline assignment: CDR1 SGHVS and CDR2 FQNEAQ. The CDR3 length is 16 residues. The CDR3 is CASSLLQGEDNQPQHF. The CDR3 DNA reads as TGTGCCAGCAGCTTACTGCAAGGGGAGGACAATCAGCCCCAGCATTTT.

Only a few counts were recorded for this clone. V gene TRBV5-1 combines with J gene TRBJ2-1; D is uncertain. Germline CDR1 is SGHRS and CDR2 is YFSETQ. The CDR3 spans 13 residues. The germline V and J ends were trimmed by 6 bases and 2 bases, with 9 bases remaining between them. CDR3 sequence (DNA): TGCGCCAGCAAGGAGTCTACCTACAATGAGCAGTTCTTC. Amino acid sequence: CASKESTYNEQFF.

The chain has TRBV11-2 and TRBJ1-2, with 8 bases that match TRBD1. Trimming removed 0 bases from V and 8 bases from J; junction bases left unmatched: 8. The CDR3 is 15 residues long. CDR1 is SGHAT and CDR2 is FQNNGV in the germline V gene. The CDR3 spells CASSLELLQGVGYTF. The CDR3 region has the DNA TGTGCCAGCAGCTTAGAACTCTTACAGGGGGTCGGCTACACCTTC.

This sequence joins TRBV5-5 and TRBJ1-2; no firm D call. V was trimmed by 1 base and J by 4 bases, leaving 11 bases between them. This CDR3 spans 14 amino acids. Germline loops: CDR1 SGHKS, CDR2 YYEKEE (reference sequence). The CDR3 DNA reads TGTGCCAGCAGCTTGCCTGAGTCCGTCTATGGCTACACCTTC. It yields the protein CASSLPESVYGYTF.

V usage is TRBV6-5 and J usage is TRBJ2-5, with D tentatively TRBD1 (7 bases). Germline loops: CDR1 MNHEY, CDR2 SVGAGI. The CDR3 extends over 13 amino acids. The ends were cut back, 6 bases at V and 7 bases at J, with 15 bases in the middle. CDR3 protein: CASSSGQEGTQYF. The CDR3 bases are TGTGCCAGCAGCTCTGGACAGGAGGGGACCCAGTACTTC.

This chain uses TRBV27 with TRBJ1-2; D uncertain. Germline V lookup: CDR1 MNHEY, CDR2 SMNVEV (reference sequence). Between the trimmed V and J ends, which lost 10 bases and 3 bases, there was a span of 12 bases. The CDR3 extends over 12 amino acids. DNA of the CDR3: TGTGCCACCCTAGCTAGCTACTATGGCTACACCTTC. Translation gives CATLASYYGYTF.

The chain carries TRBV6-5 and TRBJ1-5; 7 nucleotides agree with TRBD1. The CDR3 is 13 residues long. V dropped 6 bases and J dropped 6; count of bases not matched to a gene: 5. Germline CDR1 and CDR2: MNHEY and SVGAGI. CDR3 DNA: TGTGCCAGCAGAGTACAGGGGTTTCAGCCCCAGCATTTT. Translated: CASRVQGFQPQHF.

This clone turned up a few times. The chain is built from TRBV28 and TRBJ1-1, with a possible D match to TRBD1 (5 bases). Deletions cut 6 bases from V and 8 bases from J, with 19 bases between. The germline V gene has CDR1 MDHEN and CDR2 SYDVKM. The CDR3 spans 14 residues. The CDR3 here is CASSPGFRGREAFF. In nucleotides, the CDR3 is TGTGCCAGCAGCCCAGGGTTTCGCGGCAGGGAAGCTTTCTTT.

This sequence joins TRBV7-7 and TRBJ2-3; D not resolved. The CDR3 extends over 13 amino acids. Germline V gives CDR1 SSHAT, CDR2 FNYEAQ (reference sequence). Deletions cut 1 base from V and 6 bases from J, with 8 bases between. CDR3 in amino acids: CASSLGLTDTQYF. In nucleotides, the CDR3 is TGTGCCAGCAGCTTAGGGCTCACCGATACGCAGTATTTT.

The J gene is TRBJ1-2, the V gene TRBV25-1; no clear D gene. Germline lookup yields CDR1 MGHDK and CDR2 SYGVNS. The CDR3 has 18 amino acids. V was clipped by 5 bases and J by 3 bases, with 25 bases between them. In nucleotides, the CDR3 is TGTGCCAGCAGTCCCGTTGAGGCAAAAACTGACGCCTACTATGGCTACACCTTC. It encodes CASSPVEAKTDAYYGYTF.

The V and J genes are TRBV5-1 and TRBJ2-2, with 10 bases fitting TRBD1. CDR3 size: 16 residues. The V segment lost 0 bases and the J segment 3 bases; nucleotides outside the gene matches: 2. Germline V gene lookup returns CDR1 SGHRS and CDR2 YFSETQ. The CDR3 DNA reads as TGCGCCAGCAGCTTGGACGGGACAGGGGACACCGGGGAGCTGTTTTTT. Its translation: CASSLDGTGDTGELFF.